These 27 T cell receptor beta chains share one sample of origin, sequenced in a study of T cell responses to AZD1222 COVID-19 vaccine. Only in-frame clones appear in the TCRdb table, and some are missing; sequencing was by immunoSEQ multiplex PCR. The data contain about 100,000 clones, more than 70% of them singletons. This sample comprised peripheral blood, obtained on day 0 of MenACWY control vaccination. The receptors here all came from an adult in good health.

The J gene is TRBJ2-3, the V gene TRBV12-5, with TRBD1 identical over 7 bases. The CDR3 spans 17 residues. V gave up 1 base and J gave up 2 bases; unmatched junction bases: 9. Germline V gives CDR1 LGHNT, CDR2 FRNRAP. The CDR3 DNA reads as TGTGCTAGTGGTTTGGGAAGGACAGGTCCAAACACAGATACGCAGTATTTT. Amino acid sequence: CASGLGRTGPNTDTQYF. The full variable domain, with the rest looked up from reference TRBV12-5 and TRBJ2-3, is DARVTQTPRHKVTEMGQEVTMRCQPILGHNTVFWYRQTMMQGLELLAYFRNRAPLDDSGMPKDRFSAEMPDATLATLKIQPSEPRDSAVYFCASGLGRTGPNTDTQYFGPGTRLTVL.

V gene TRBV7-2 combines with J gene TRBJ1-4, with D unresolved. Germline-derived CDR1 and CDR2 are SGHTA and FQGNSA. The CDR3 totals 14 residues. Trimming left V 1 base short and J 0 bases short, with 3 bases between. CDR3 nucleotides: TGTGCCAGCAGCTTAGACCCAACTAATGAAAAACTGTTTTTT. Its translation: CASSLDPTNEKLFF. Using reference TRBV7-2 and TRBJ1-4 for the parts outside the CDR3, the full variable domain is GAGVSQSPSNKVTEKGKDVELRCDPISGHTALYWYRQSLGQGLEFLIYFQGNSAPDKSGLPSDRFSAERTGGSVSTLTIQRTQQEDSAVYLCASSLDPTNEKLFFGSGTQLSVL.

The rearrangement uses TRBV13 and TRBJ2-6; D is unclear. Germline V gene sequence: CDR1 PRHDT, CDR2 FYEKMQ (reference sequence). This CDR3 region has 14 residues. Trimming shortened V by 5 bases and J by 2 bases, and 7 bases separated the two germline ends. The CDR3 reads CASSLEAGANVLTF. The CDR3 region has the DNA TGTGCCAGCAGCCTGGAAGCTGGGGCCAACGTCCTGACTTTC.

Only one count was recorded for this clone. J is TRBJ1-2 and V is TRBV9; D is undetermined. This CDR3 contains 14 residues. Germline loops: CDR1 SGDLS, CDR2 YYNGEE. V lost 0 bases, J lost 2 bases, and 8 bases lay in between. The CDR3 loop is CASSVDQGNYGYTF. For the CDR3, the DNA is TGTGCCAGCAGCGTAGATCAAGGGAACTATGGCTACACCTTC.

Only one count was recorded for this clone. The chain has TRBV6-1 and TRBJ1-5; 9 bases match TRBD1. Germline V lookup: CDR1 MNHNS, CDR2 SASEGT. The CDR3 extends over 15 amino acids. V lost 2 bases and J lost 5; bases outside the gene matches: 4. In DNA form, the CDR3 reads TGTGCCAGCAGTGAAATGACAGGGGGGCATCAGCCCCAGCATTTT. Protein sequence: CASSEMTGGHQPQHF.

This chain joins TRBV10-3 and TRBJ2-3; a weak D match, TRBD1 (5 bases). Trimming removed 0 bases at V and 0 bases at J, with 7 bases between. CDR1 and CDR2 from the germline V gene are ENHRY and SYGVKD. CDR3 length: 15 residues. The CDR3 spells CAISESGASTDTQYF. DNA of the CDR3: TGTGCCATCAGTGAGTCAGGGGCAAGCACAGATACGCAGTATTTT.

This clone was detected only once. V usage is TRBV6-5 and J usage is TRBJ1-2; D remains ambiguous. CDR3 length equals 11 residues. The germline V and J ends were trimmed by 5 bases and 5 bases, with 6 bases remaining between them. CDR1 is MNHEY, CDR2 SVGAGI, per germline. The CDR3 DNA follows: TGTGCCAGCAGTATGGGGTATGGCTACACCTTC. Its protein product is CASSMGYGYTF.

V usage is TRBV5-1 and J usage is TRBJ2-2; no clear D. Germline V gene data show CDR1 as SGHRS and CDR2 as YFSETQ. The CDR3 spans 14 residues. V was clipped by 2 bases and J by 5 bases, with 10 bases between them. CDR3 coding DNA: TGCGCCAGCAGCTTACCTAGTACGACCGGGGAGCTGTTTTTT. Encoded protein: CASSLPSTTGELFF.

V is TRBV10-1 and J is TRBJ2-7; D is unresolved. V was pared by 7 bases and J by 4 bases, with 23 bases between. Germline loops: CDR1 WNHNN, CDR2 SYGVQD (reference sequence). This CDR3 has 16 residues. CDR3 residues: CASIYCQRPPFYEQYF. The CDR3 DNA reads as TGCGCCAGCATCTACTGCCAGCGCCCACCCTTTTACGAGCAGTACTTC.

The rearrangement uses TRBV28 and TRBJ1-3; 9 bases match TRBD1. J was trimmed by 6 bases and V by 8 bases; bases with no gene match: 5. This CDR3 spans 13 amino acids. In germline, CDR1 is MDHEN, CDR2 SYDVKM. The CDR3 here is CASHRGRANTIYF. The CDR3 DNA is TGTGCCAGCCACAGGGGGCGCGCAAACACCATATATTTT.

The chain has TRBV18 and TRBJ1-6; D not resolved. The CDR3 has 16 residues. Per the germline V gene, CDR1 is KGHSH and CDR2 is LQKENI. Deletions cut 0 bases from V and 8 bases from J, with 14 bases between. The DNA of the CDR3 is TGTGCCAGCTCACCACCAAACAGCCTTAGGGATTCACCCCTCCACTTT. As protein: CASSPPNSLRDSPLHF. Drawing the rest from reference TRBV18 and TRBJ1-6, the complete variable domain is NAGVMQNPRHLVRRRGQEARLRCSPMKGHSHVYWYRQLPEEGLKFMVYLQKENIIDESGMPKERFSAEFPKEGPSILRIQQVVRGDSAAYFCASSPPNSLRDSPLHFGNGTRLTVT.

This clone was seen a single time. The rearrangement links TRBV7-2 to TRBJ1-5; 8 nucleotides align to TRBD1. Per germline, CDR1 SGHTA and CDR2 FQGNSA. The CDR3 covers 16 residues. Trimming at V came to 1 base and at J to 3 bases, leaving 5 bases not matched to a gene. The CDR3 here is CASSLGPGGVNQPQHF. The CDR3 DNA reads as TGTGCCAGCAGCTTAGGGCCAGGGGGCGTCAATCAGCCCCAGCATTTT.

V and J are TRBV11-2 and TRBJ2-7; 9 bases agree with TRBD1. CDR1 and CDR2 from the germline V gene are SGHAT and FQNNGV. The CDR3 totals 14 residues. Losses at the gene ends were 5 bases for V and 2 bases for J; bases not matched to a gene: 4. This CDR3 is CASSAGTGPYEQYF. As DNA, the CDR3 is TGTGCCAGCAGCGCCGGGACAGGGCCCTACGAGCAGTACTTC.

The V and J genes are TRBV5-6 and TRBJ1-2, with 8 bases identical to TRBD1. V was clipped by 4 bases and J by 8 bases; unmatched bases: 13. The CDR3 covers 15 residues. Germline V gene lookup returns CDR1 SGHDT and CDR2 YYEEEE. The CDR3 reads CASSPGAGGAWGYTF. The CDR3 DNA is TGTGCCAGCAGCCCCGGCGCAGGGGGCGCCTGGGGCTACACCTTC.

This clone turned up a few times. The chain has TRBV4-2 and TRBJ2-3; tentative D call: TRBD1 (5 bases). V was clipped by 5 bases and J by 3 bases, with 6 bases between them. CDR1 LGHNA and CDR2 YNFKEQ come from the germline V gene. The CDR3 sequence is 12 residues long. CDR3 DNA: TGTGCCAGCAGCTACAGGACAGATACGCAGTATTTT. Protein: CASSYRTDTQYF.

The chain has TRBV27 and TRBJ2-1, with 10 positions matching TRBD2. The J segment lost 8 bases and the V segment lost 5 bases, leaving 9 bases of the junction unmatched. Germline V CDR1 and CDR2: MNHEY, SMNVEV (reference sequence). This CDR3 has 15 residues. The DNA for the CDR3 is TGTGCCAGCAGTCGAGCGGGTAGCGGGGGGTATGAGCAGTTCTTC. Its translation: CASSRAGSGGYEQFF.

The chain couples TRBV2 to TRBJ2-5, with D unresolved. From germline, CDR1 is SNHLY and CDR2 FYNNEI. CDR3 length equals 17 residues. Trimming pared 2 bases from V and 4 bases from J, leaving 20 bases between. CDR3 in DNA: TGTGCCAGCAGTGAATACCGGCAGACAACTTCATTAGAGACCCAGTACTTC. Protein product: CASSEYRQTTSLETQYF.

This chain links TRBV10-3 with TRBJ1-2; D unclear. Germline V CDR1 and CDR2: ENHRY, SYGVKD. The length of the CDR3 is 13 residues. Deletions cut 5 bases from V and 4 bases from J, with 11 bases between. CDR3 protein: CAISREGGYGYTF. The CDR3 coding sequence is TGTGCCATCAGTCGAGAGGGTGGCTATGGCTACACCTTC.

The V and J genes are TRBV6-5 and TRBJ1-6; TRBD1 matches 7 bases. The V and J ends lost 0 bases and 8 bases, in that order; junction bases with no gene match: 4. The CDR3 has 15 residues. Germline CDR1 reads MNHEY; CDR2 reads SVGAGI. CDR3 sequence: CASSYSRTGDSPLHF. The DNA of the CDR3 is TGTGCCAGCAGTTACTCCCGGACAGGCGATTCACCCCTCCACTTT.

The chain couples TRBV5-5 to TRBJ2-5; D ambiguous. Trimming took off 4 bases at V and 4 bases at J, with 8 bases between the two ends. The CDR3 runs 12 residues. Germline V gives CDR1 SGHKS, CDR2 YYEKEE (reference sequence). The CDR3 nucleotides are TGTGCCAGCAGCCCCTGGGGAGAGACCCAGTACTTC. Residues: CASSPWGETQYF.

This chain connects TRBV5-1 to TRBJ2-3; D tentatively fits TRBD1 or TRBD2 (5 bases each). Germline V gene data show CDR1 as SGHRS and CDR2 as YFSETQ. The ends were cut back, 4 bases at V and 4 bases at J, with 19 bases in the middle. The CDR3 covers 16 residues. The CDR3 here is CASSEGRTPGPDTQYF. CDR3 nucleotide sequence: TGCGCCAGCAGCGAGGGACGGACCCCCGGCCCAGATACGCAGTATTTT.

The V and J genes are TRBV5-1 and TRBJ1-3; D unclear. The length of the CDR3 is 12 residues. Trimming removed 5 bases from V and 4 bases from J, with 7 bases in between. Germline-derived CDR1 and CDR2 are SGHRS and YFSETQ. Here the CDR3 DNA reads TGCGCCAGCAGGGGGTCGGGAAACACCATATATTTT. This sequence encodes CASRGSGNTIYF.

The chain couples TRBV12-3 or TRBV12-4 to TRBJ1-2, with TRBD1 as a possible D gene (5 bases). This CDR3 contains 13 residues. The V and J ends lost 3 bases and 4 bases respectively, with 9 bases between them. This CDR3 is CASSFSGGYGYTF. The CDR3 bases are TGTGCCAGCAGTTTCTCGGGGGGCTATGGCTACACCTTC.

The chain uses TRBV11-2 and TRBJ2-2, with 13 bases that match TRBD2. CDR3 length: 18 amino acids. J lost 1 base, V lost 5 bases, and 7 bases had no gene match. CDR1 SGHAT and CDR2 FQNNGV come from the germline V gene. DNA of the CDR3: TGTGCCAGCAGCCCGCGGACTAGCGGGGGCCTGAACACCGGGGAGCTGTTTTTT. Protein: CASSPRTSGGLNTGELFF.

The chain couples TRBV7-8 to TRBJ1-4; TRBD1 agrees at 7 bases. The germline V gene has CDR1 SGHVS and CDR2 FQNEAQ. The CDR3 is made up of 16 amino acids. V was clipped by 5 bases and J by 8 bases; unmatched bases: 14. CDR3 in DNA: TGTGCCAGCAGCCCTACCCGCGGCAGGGGGTTAGAAAAACTGTTTTTT. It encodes CASSPTRGRGLEKLFF. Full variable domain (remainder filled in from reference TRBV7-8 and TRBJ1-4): GAGVSQSPRYKVAKRGQDVALRCDPISGHVSLFWYQQALGQGPEFLTYFQNEAQLDKSGLPSDRFFAERPEGSVSTLKIQRTQQEDSAVYLCASSPTRGRGLEKLFFGSGTQLSVL.

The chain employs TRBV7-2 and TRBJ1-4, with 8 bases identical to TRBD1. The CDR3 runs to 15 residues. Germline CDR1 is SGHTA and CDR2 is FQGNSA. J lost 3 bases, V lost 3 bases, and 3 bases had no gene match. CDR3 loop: CASSFDRGSNEKLFF. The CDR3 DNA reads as TGTGCCAGCAGCTTCGACAGGGGTTCTAATGAAAAACTGTTTTTT.

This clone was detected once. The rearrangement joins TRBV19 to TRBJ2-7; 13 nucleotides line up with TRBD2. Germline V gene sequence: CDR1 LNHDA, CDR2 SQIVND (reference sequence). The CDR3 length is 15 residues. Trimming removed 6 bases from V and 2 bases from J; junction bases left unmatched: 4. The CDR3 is CASSEGLAGTYEQYF. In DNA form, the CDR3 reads TGTGCCAGTAGCGAGGGACTAGCGGGAACCTACGAGCAGTACTTC.